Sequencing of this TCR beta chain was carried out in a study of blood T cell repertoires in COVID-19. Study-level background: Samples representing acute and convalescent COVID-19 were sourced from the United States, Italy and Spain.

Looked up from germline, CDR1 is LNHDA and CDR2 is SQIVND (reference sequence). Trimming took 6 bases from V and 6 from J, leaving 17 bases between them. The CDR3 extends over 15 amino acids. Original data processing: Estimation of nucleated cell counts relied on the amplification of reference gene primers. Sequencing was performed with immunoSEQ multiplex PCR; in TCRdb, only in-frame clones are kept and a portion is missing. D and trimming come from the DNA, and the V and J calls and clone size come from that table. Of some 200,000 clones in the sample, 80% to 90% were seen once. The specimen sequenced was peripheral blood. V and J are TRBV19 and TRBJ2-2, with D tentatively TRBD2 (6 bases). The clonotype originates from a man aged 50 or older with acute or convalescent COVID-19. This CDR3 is CASRRGRYNAGELFF. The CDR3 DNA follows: TGTGCCAGTAGACGGGGGAGATATAATGCCGGGGAGCTGTTTTTT.